This T cell receptor beta chain is from a study of blood T cell repertoires in COVID-19. Study as a whole: Material from acute and convalescent COVID-19 was sourced from the United States, Italy and Spain. Sources were T cells, B-cell-depleted T cells, or PBMCs; the material itself was cDNA or gDNA.

The Seattle site enrolled patients during active infection and followed them longitudinally. In the original workflow: Nucleated cell number was recorded as an estimate derived from reference gene primer amplification. TCRdb keeps only in-frame clones here, not all; method: immunoSEQ multiplex PCR. V, J and clone size were drawn from that table, and D and trimming were deduced from the DNA. The sample holds roughly 310,000 clones; roughly 90% are singletons and the top ten take less than 3%. Germline CDR1 reads SGHTA; CDR2 reads FQGTGA. The V end was cut by 5 bases, the J end by 6 bases, with 11 bases between. This CDR3 has 13 residues.

The receptor comes from a woman aged 25 to 39 with COVID-19, enrolled during active disease. Sample: peripheral blood. The J gene is TRBJ2-1, the V gene TRBV7-3; TRBD1 is a possible D gene (7 bases). The CDR3 reads CASSPRGVNEQFF. The DNA for the CDR3 is TGTGCCAGCAGCCCCAGGGGGGTCAATGAGCAGTTCTTC.